This T cell receptor beta chain was recovered during a study of Ad26.COV2.S vaccination and SARS-CoV-2 variants. On the study more broadly: By the intramuscular route, Ad26.COV2.S was given once, or twice 56 days apart.

Noted treatment: around 19 received Ad26.COV2.S at low or high dose, single or two shots; about five received placebo; per-sample allocation not given. Samples came from day 63 after the first vaccine or placebo injection. It was an adult aged 18-55 years in Boston who was the donor. Vaccination used an Ad26 vector expressing Wuhan-strain SARS-CoV-2 spike. Generated by immunoSEQ multiplex PCR, the TCRdb table keeps only in-frame clones and is missing some. In the table there are about 400,000 clones, about 80% of which are singletons. The CDR3 totals 12 residues. The V and J ends lost 7 bases and 7 bases respectively, with 13 bases between them. Germline V lookup: CDR1 WSHSY, CDR2 SAAADI.

The sequence came from a person between 18 and 60 years old who received the Ad26.COV2.S COVID-19 vaccine or a placebo. This chain joins TRBV10-2 and TRBJ1-2; D is unclear. The sample was peripheral blood, taken in a trial of Ad26.COV2.S vaccine versus placebo. CDR3 nucleotides: TGCGCCAGCATGAAGACCCCGACTGGCTACACCTTC. Encoded protein: CASMKTPTGYTF.